Shown below are 4 T cell receptor beta chains from a single sample sequenced in a study of OX40 agonist ivuxolimab in advanced cancers. Clones were sequenced by immunoSEQ multiplex PCR, and TCRdb holds only the in-frame ones, with some missing. This table has roughly 88,000 clones, more than 70% appearing once. The sample was CD4+ or CD8+ T cells sorted from blood, taken in a trial of the OX40 agonist ivuxolimab. The receptors were gathered from an adult with an advanced solid tumor such as melanoma, head and neck, liver or kidney cancer.

This clone was picked up one time. This CDR3 is CASSYSGGRDSPLHF. The CDR3 DNA sequence: TGTGCCAGCAGTTACTCGGGGGGAAGGGATTCACCCCTCCACTTT. J is TRBJ1-6 and V is TRBV6-6; maybe TRBD1 (5 bases). The V gene lost 0 bases and the J gene lost 8 bases, with 11 bases spanning the gap. This CDR3 is 15 amino acids long. Germline CDR1 and CDR2: MNHNY and SVGAGI (reference sequence).

The chain employs TRBV5-4 and TRBJ1-5; D gene ambiguous. Trimming removed 1 base from V and 1 base from J, with 9 bases in between. Germline V gene data show CDR1 as SGHNT and CDR2 as YYREEE (reference sequence). This CDR3 is built from 15 residues. The CDR3 nucleotides are TGTGCCAGCAGCTTGTCGGGTGGGAGCAATCAGCCCCAGCATTTT. The encoded protein is CASSLSGGSNQPQHF.

This chain joins TRBV6-6 and TRBJ1-1; TRBD1 matches at 12 bases. The CDR3 is 14 amino acids. Per germline, CDR1 MNHNY and CDR2 SVGAGI (reference sequence). J lost 6 bases, V lost 2 bases, and 1 base had no gene match. In nucleotides, the CDR3 is TGTGCCAGCAGTTACGGGACAGGGGGCCCTGAAGCTTTCTTT. This sequence encodes CASSYGTGGPEAFF.

The chain combines TRBV27 with TRBJ1-1; D might be TRBD1 (5 bases). The CDR3 has 15 residues. Germline loops: CDR1 MNHEY, CDR2 SMNVEV (reference sequence). Trimming removed 6 bases from V and 3 bases from J, with 17 bases in between. In DNA, the CDR3 is TGTGCCAGCAGCCCCATCCGCGGAGGGGACACTGAAGCTTTCTTT. As protein: CASSPIRGGDTEAFF.